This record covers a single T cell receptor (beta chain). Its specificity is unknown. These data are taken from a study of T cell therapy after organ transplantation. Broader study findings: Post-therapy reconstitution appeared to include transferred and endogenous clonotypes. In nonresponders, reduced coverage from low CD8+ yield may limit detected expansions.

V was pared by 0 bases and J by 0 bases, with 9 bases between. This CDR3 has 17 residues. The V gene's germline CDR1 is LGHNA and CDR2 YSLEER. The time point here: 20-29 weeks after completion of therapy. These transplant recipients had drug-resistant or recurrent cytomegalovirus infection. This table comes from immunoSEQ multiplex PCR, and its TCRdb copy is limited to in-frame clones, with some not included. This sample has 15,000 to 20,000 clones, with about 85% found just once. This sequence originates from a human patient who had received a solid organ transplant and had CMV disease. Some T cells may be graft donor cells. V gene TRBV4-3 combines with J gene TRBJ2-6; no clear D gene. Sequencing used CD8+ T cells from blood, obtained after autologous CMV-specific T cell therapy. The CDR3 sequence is CASSQDGTASGANVLTF. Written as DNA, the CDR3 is TGCGCCAGCAGCCAAGATGGCACTGCCTCTGGGGCCAACGTCCTGACTTTC.